The 13 T cell receptor beta chains below come from one sample, sequenced in a study of T-cell memory formation after mild COVID-19. TCRdb redid the calling of the 5' RACE reads with MiXCR, one entry per CDR3 protein. The sample holds roughly 300,000 distinct CDR3 sequences, roughly 8% seen once. Sequenced: PBMCs or a T cell subset sorted from them (not recorded which). The receptor set was obtained from a man in his late teens or twenties who had mild COVID-19 (a few samples of this study predate the infection). Cell type and time point are not known.

This chain connects TRBV30 to TRBJ1-1, with D unclear. The V and J ends lost 4 bases and 4 bases respectively, with 4 bases between them. The CDR3 has 10 residues. Germline CDR1 and CDR2: GTSNPN and SVGIG (reference sequence). This CDR3 reads CAWKFTEAFF. CDR3 sequence (DNA): TGTGCCTGGAAGTTCACTGAAGCTTTCTTT. Full variable domain (missing parts from reference TRBV30 and TRBJ1-1): SQTIHQWPATLVQPVGSPLSLECTVEGTSNPNLYWYRQAAGRGLQLLFYSVGIGQISSEVPQNLSASRPQDRQFILSSKKLLLSDSGFYLCAWKFTEAFFGQGTRLTVV.

This clonotype was seen at least ten times. This rearrangement joins TRBV29-1 to TRBJ1-5; TRBD1 agrees at 10 bases. After removal of 8 bases from V and 0 bases from J, the junction contained 10 bases not matched to a gene. This CDR3 contains 16 residues. Germline V gives CDR1 SQVTM, CDR2 ANQGSEA. The CDR3 spells CSPGQGECYSNQPQHF. As DNA, the CDR3 is TGCAGCCCTGGACAGGGGGAATGCTATAGCAATCAGCCCCAGCATTTT.

This rearrangement joins TRBV2 to TRBJ1-4, with a possible D match to TRBD1 (5 bases). Between the trimmed V and J ends, which lost 7 bases and 3 bases, there was a span of 18 bases. Germline V lookup: CDR1 SNHLY, CDR2 FYNNEI. The CDR3 runs to 16 residues. CDR3 nucleotides: TGTGCCAGCACCCTTTTTCTTCAGGGAGCTAATGAAAAACTGTTTTTT. It yields the protein CASTLFLQGANEKLFF.

This sequence joins TRBV4-2 and TRBJ2-5; D possibly corresponds to TRBD2 (5 bases). Trimming cost V 1 base and J 3 bases, with 18 bases left between them. In germline, CDR1 is LGHNA, CDR2 YNFKEQ. This CDR3 has 17 amino acids. The CDR3 nucleotides read TGTGCCAGCAGCCAAGGGAGTTACGGCAGCGGAGAAGAGACCCAGTACTTC. Encoded protein: CASSQGSYGSGEETQYF.

The chain links TRBV4-2 to TRBJ2-7; 8 positions agree with TRBD2. The V gene end was trimmed by 1 base and the J gene end by 4 bases; junction bases not matched to a gene: 9. The CDR3 covers 16 residues. Germline lookup yields CDR1 LGHNA and CDR2 YNFKEQ. The chain's CDR3 is CASSQVSGLGPYEQYF. The CDR3 nucleotides read TGTGCCAGCAGCCAAGTCTCGGGACTAGGACCTTACGAGCAGTACTTC.

V and J are TRBV12-3 or TRBV12-4 and TRBJ1-5; no clear D. The CDR3 extends over 12 amino acids. The ends were cut back, 8 bases at V and 4 bases at J, with 9 bases in the middle. Here the CDR3 DNA reads TGTGCCAGCCGGCGGTCTAATCAGCCCCAGCATTTT. As protein: CASRRSNQPQHF.

There are a few counts of this clonotype. The chain uses TRBV10-3 and TRBJ1-1; D uncertain. V was shortened by 9 bases and J by 1 base, with 6 bases between the two germline ends. Germline loops: CDR1 ENHRY, CDR2 SYGVKD. The CDR3 consists of 11 residues. The CDR3 spells CAIFRNTEAFF. CDR3 nucleotides: TGTGCCATTTTTAGGAACACTGAAGCTTTCTTT.

The chain has TRBV12-3 or TRBV12-4 and TRBJ2-7, with a tentative D call TRBD1 (5 bases). Trimming shortened V by 6 bases and J by 3 bases, and 18 bases separated the two germline ends. The CDR3 has 15 amino acids. The CDR3 DNA reads as TGTGCCAGCAGAAAGGGATCAGGGTTGAGCTACGAGCAGTACTTC. Translating it yields CASRKGSGLSYEQYF.

This clonotype was observed a few times. The gene calls are TRBV12-3 or TRBV12-4 and TRBJ2-2; tentative D call: TRBD1 (5 bases). The germline V and J ends were trimmed by 4 bases and 5 bases, with 14 bases remaining between them. This CDR3 is built from 15 residues. The CDR3 sequence is CASSSTGFVTGELFF. In nucleotides, the CDR3 is TGTGCCAGCAGTTCAACAGGATTCGTAACCGGGGAGCTGTTTTTT.

This clonotype was counted at least ten times. The chain links TRBV11-2 to TRBJ2-1; 8 nucleotides line up with TRBD1. V lost 3 bases to trimming and J lost 6 bases; unmatched junction nucleotides: 7. CDR3 length: 15 amino acids. From germline, CDR1 is SGHAT and CDR2 FQNNGV. This CDR3 reads CASSFQGARGNEQFF. CDR3 in DNA: TGTGCCAGCAGCTTCCAGGGGGCGAGGGGCAATGAGCAGTTCTTC.

The CDR3 sequence: CSASRAVNEQFF. In DNA, the CDR3 is TGCAGTGCTAGCCGGGCTGTGAATGAGCAGTTCTTC. This chain links TRBV20-1 with TRBJ2-1; D is unclear. Deletions cut 3 bases from V and 7 bases from J, with 10 bases between. Germline values: CDR1 DFQATT, CDR2 SNEGSKA (reference sequence). This CDR3 contains 12 residues.

This clonotype appeared a single time. The chain joins TRBV4-3 to TRBJ1-6; weak D call: TRBD1 (5 bases). V was pared by 4 bases and J by 3 bases, with 13 bases between. From germline, CDR1 is LGHNA and CDR2 YSLEER. The CDR3 contains 16 residues. For the CDR3, the DNA is TGCGCCAGCAGCCCATTTCAGGGAAACTATAATTCACCCCTCCACTTT. Translating gives CASSPFQGNYNSPLHF.

V gene TRBV12-3 or TRBV12-4 combines with J gene TRBJ2-7; D is possibly TRBD2 (6 bases). Trimming cost V 8 bases and J 3 bases, with 11 bases left between them. CDR3 length: 12 residues. The CDR3 loop reads CASSLANYEQYF. CDR3 in DNA: TGTGCCAGCTCTCTAGCGAACTACGAGCAGTACTTC.